One sample yielded the 32 T cell receptor beta chains listed below, sequenced in a study of cytomegalovirus exposure and HLA in healthy donors. PCR used 60 Vbeta primers and 13 Jbeta primers. Measured with immunoSEQ multiplex PCR; TCRdb has only the in-frame clones, and not every one. The profile shows about 120,000 clones, roughly four fifths of them singletons. Sequencing was carried out using PBMCs. Receptors originate from a middle-aged man in good health and CMV-seronegative.

The chain uses TRBV4-1 and TRBJ1-1; 7 positions match TRBD1. CDR1 MGHRA and CDR2 YSYEKL come from the germline V gene. The CDR3 covers 14 residues. After removal of 1 base from V and 4 bases from J, the junction contained 3 bases not matched to a gene. CDR3 region: CASSQADRVTEAFF. The CDR3 coding sequence is TGCGCCAGCAGCCAAGCAGACAGGGTCACTGAAGCTTTCTTT.

This clone appeared once. This chain links TRBV27 with TRBJ2-7, with D perhaps matching TRBD2 (6 bases). V gave up 5 bases and J gave up 2 bases, with 13 bases separating them. This CDR3 has 14 amino acids. CDR1 and CDR2 from the germline V gene are MNHEY and SMNVEV (reference sequence). The CDR3 region is CASSPRTITYEQYF. The CDR3 DNA is TGTGCCAGCAGTCCCCGGACTATAACCTACGAGCAGTACTTC.

This clone turned up a few times. The genes are TRBV29-1 and TRBJ2-7; 9 bases agree with TRBD1. V was clipped by 6 bases and J by 7 bases; unmatched bases: 10. Looked up from germline, CDR1 is SQVTM and CDR2 is ANQGSEA. The CDR3 totals 13 residues. The CDR3 DNA follows: TGCAGCGTCCTACGGGACAGGGATGGGGAGCAGTACTTC. It yields the protein CSVLRDRDGEQYF.

This clone was recorded a few times. The V gene is TRBV12-5, the J gene TRBJ2-5; TRBD1 matches at 8 bases. Germline CDR1 and CDR2: LGHNT and FRNRAP. V lost 6 bases and J lost 4; bases outside the gene matches: 4. The CDR3 sequence is 13 residues long. The CDR3 protein is CASGPDRGETQYF. The DNA for the CDR3 is TGTGCTAGTGGACCTGACAGGGGAGAGACCCAGTACTTC.

J is TRBJ2-3 and V is TRBV9; 7 positions match TRBD2. The V and J ends lost 0 bases and 0 bases, in that order; junction bases with no gene match: 1. The CDR3 is 15 residues long. CDR1 is SGDLS and CDR2 is YYNGEE in the germline V gene. The CDR3 nucleotides are TGTGCCAGCAGCGTAGCGGGGGGAAGCACAGATACGCAGTATTTT. Its translation is CASSVAGGSTDTQYF.

The V gene is TRBV12-5, the J gene TRBJ1-5, with TRBD1 identical over 12 bases. After removal of 4 bases from V and 1 base from J, the junction contained 2 bases not matched to a gene. Germline V CDR1 and CDR2: LGHNT, FRNRAP. The CDR3 consists of 16 residues. CDR3 residues: CASGWGQGASNQPQHF. DNA of the CDR3: TGTGCTAGTGGTTGGGGACAGGGGGCAAGCAATCAGCCCCAGCATTTT.

V is TRBV7-2 and J is TRBJ1-5, with 8 bases identical to TRBD1. The length of the CDR3 is 14 residues. V trimming: 5 bases; J trimming: 4 bases; junction bases outside the gene matches: 4. Germline CDR1 and CDR2: SGHTA and FQGNSA. CDR3 amino acids: CASSTRTGNQPQHF. The CDR3 DNA reads as TGTGCCAGCAGCACCCGGACAGGGAATCAGCCCCAGCATTTT.

The chain recombines TRBV5-8 with TRBJ2-7, with D possibly matching TRBD2 (6 bases). The ends were cut back, 0 bases at V and 0 bases at J, with 10 bases in the middle. Germline-derived CDR1 and CDR2 are SGHTS and YDEGEE. The CDR3 has 15 residues. This chain's CDR3 is CASSLVSGSSYEQYF. DNA of the CDR3: TGTGCCAGCAGCTTGGTTAGCGGAAGCTCCTACGAGCAGTACTTC.

The rearrangement uses TRBV25-1 and TRBJ1-1; D unclear. Trimming removed 7 bases at V and 4 bases at J, with 7 bases between. Germline values: CDR1 MGHDK, CDR2 SYGVNS. The CDR3 covers 11 residues. CDR3 sequence (DNA): TGTGCCAGCACCCGGGGCACTGAAGCTTTCTTT. It encodes CASTRGTEAFF.

The V call is TRBV10-3, the J call TRBJ1-5; tentative D call: TRBD1 (6 bases). The V end was cut by 3 bases, the J end by 4 bases, with 10 bases between. The CDR3 has 14 amino acids. Germline CDR1 is ENHRY and CDR2 is SYGVKD. The CDR3: CAISENRENQPQHF. CDR3 DNA: TGTGCCATCAGTGAAAACAGGGAAAATCAGCCCCAGCATTTT.

The chain is built from TRBV5-1 and TRBJ2-7; D remains ambiguous. The CDR3 is made up of 15 amino acids. The V end lost 0 bases, the J end lost 0 bases, and 10 bases lay between the germline ends. Looked up from germline, CDR1 is SGHRS and CDR2 is YFSETQ. This CDR3 is CASSLAAEISYEQYF. In nucleotides, the CDR3 is TGCGCCAGCAGCTTGGCCGCCGAGATCTCCTACGAGCAGTACTTC.

The rearrangement joins TRBV5-4 to TRBJ2-3, with 13 bases fitting TRBD2. Germline values: CDR1 SGHNT, CDR2 YYREEE (reference sequence). Trimming cost V 3 bases and J 2 bases; bases outside gene matches: 9. The length of the CDR3 is 18 residues. CDR3 in amino acids: CASSWVRLAGGLTDTQYF. CDR3 DNA sequence: TGTGCCAGCAGCTGGGTACGACTAGCGGGAGGACTCACAGATACGCAGTATTTT. The variable domain in full, with the rest retrieved from reference TRBV5-4 and TRBJ2-3, is ETGVTQSPTHLIKTRGQQVTLRCSSQSGHNTVSWYQQALGQGPQFIFQYYREEENGRGNFPPRFSGLQFPNYSSELNVNALELDDSALYLCASSWVRLAGGLTDTQYFGPGTRLTVL.

This clone appeared once. V and J are TRBV9 and TRBJ2-3; TRBD2 matches 7 bases. V shed 2 bases, J shed 0 bases, and the junction held 3 bases outside the gene matches. Germline CDR1 is SGDLS and CDR2 is YYNGEE. The CDR3 has 15 amino acids. CDR3 DNA: TGTGCCAGCAGCGTGGGGGGGTCTAGCACAGATACGCAGTATTTT. It encodes CASSVGGSSTDTQYF.

The CDR3 loop is CASSSDRGADTQYF. The CDR3 DNA reads as TGTGCCAGCAGCTCCGACAGGGGCGCAGATACGCAGTATTTT. The gene calls are TRBV5-4 and TRBJ2-3, with 8 bases matching TRBD1. From germline, CDR1 is SGHNT and CDR2 YYREEE (reference sequence). The V gene end was trimmed by 3 bases and the J gene end by 4 bases; junction bases not matched to a gene: 4. This CDR3 has 14 amino acids.

DNA for the CDR3: TGCGCCAGCAGCTTGGAGGCTAGCGGGACCGGGGAGCTGTTTTTT. This codes for CASSLEASGTGELFF. The chain carries TRBV5-1 and TRBJ2-2; TRBD2 aligns across 8 bases. Looked up from germline, CDR1 is SGHRS and CDR2 is YFSETQ. The CDR3 has 15 residues. The V gene end was trimmed by 0 bases and the J gene end by 5 bases; junction bases not matched to a gene: 3.

The chain uses TRBV5-6 and TRBJ2-3, with a weak D call TRBD2 (6 bases). Trimming shortened V by 4 bases and J by 4 bases, and 13 bases separated the two germline ends. CDR3 length equals 14 residues. CDR1 and CDR2 from the germline V gene are SGHDT and YYEEEE. CDR3 bases: TGTGCCAGCAGCCCAGAGTGGAGGGCAGATACGCAGTATTTT. It encodes CASSPEWRADTQYF.

In its sample, this clone was seen a few times. The J gene is TRBJ1-1, the V gene TRBV7-2; unclear D gene. CDR3 length: 12 amino acids. The germline V and J ends were trimmed by 0 bases and 11 bases, with 10 bases remaining between them. Germline CDR1 SGHTA, CDR2 FQGNSA. For the CDR3, the DNA is TGTGCCAGCAGCTTAGCGCCCGATAGTGCTTTCTTT. Its protein product is CASSLAPDSAFF.

The genes are TRBV7-2 and TRBJ2-1, with D maybe TRBD2 (6 bases). This CDR3 has 13 amino acids. In germline, CDR1 is SGHTA, CDR2 FQGNSA. V lost 4 bases, J lost 7 bases, and 11 bases lay in between. The chain's CDR3 is CASSSRRDNEQFF. The DNA of the CDR3 is TGTGCCAGCAGCTCACGGAGGGATAATGAGCAGTTCTTC. The full variable domain, in which reference TRBV7-2 and TRBJ2-1 provide the parts outside the CDR3, is GAGVSQSPSNKVTEKGKDVELRCDPISGHTALYWYRQSLGQGLEFLIYFQGNSAPDKSGLPSDRFSAERTGGSVSTLTIQRTQQEDSAVYLCASSSRRDNEQFFGPGTRLTVL.

This chain links TRBV6-6 with TRBJ2-3, with D possibly matching TRBD2 (5 bases). V dropped 0 bases and J dropped 4 bases, with 8 bases sitting between them. This CDR3 comprises 14 residues. The germline gives CDR1 MNHNY, CDR2 SVGAGI (reference sequence). CDR3 residues: CASSYSISADTQYF. The DNA for the CDR3 is TGTGCCAGCAGTTACTCGATTAGCGCAGATACGCAGTATTTT.

This clone appeared once. The rearrangement joins TRBV5-1 to TRBJ2-7; 7 bases fit TRBD1. J lost 0 bases, V lost 2 bases, and 5 bases had no gene match. This CDR3 comprises 15 residues. Germline V gene data show CDR1 as SGHRS and CDR2 as YFSETQ. The CDR3 DNA reads TGCGCCAGCAGCTTATATCCAGGGGGCTCCTACGAGCAGTACTTC. Protein sequence: CASSLYPGGSYEQYF.

On this clone: Other DNA sequences in the sample encode the same CDR3. The chain couples TRBV5-4 to TRBJ1-6; a possible D gene is TRBD1 (6 bases). The V end lost 4 bases, the J end lost 10 bases, and 15 bases lay between the germline ends. Germline CDR1 SGHNT, CDR2 YYREEE (reference sequence). The CDR3 sequence is 14 residues long. The CDR3 loop is CASSLRGGNSPLHF. For the CDR3, the DNA is TGTGCCAGCAGCCTGAGGGGGGGTAACTCACCCCTCCACTTT.

This clone has at least ten counts. V gene TRBV4-3 combines with J gene TRBJ2-2; TRBD2 matches at 12 bases. V was clipped by 0 bases and J by 7 bases; unmatched bases: 12. CDR3 length: 19 residues. The germline CDR1 and CDR2 sequences are LGHNA and YSLEER. The CDR3, as DNA: TGCGCCAGCAGCCAAGATGGGCCTAGCGGGGGGGCAGGCGTCGGGGAGCTGTTTTTT. This gives the protein CASSQDGPSGGAGVGELFF.

The V gene is TRBV19, the J gene TRBJ1-1, with TRBD1 matching 7 bases. CDR3 size: 13 residues. CDR1 and CDR2 (germline): LNHDA, SQIVND (reference sequence). Trimming cost V 4 bases and J 4 bases; bases outside gene matches: 3. CDR3 nucleotides: TGTGCCAGTAGTAAAACAGGGGTCACTGAAGCTTTCTTT. It yields the protein CASSKTGVTEAFF. Combining the CDR3 with reference TRBV19 and TRBJ1-1 gives the whole variable domain DGGITQSPKYLFRKEGQNVTLSCEQNLNHDAMYWYRQDPGQGLRLIYYSQIVNDFQKGDIAEGYSVSREKKESFPLTVTSAQKNPTAFYLCASSKTGVTEAFFGQGTRLTVV.

This chain uses TRBV7-8 with TRBJ2-7; TRBD2 agrees at 7 bases. V trimming: 2 bases; J trimming: 5 bases; junction bases outside the gene matches: 9. From germline, CDR1 is SGHVS and CDR2 FQNEAQ. CDR3 length: 15 residues. The CDR3 sequence is CASSLFPGGENEQYF. The CDR3 DNA follows: TGTGCCAGCAGCTTATTCCCGGGAGGAGAGAACGAGCAGTACTTC.

This chain links TRBV19 with TRBJ2-3, with no clear D. This CDR3 is built from 14 residues. Trimming took off 5 bases at V and 6 bases at J, with 15 bases between the two ends. The germline V gene encodes CDR1 LNHDA and CDR2 SQIVND (reference sequence). The CDR3 nucleotides read TGTGCCAGTAGTTTAAGTCTACCAACGGATACGCAGTATTTT. This encodes CASSLSLPTDTQYF.

The chain employs TRBV4-2 and TRBJ2-2; D is unclear. The CDR3 has 16 amino acids. From germline, CDR1 is LGHNA and CDR2 YNFKEQ. The V and J ends lost 3 bases and 1 base respectively, with 12 bases between them. DNA for the CDR3: TGTGCCAGCAGCCACCTTAAGACGGGGAACACCGGGGAGCTGTTTTTT. This codes for CASSHLKTGNTGELFF.

The chain combines TRBV7-9 with TRBJ1-1; D ambiguous. Germline V gene data show CDR1 as SEHNR and CDR2 as FQNEAQ (reference sequence). This CDR3 has 12 amino acids. V lost 6 bases to trimming and J lost 4 bases, with 9 bases between them. As DNA, the CDR3 is TGTGCCAGCAGAATAGATACCACTGAAGCTTTCTTT. Translated, it gives CASRIDTTEAFF.

This clone was picked up a small number of times. V and J are TRBV7-2 and TRBJ1-2, with a possible D match to TRBD1 (5 bases). This CDR3 has 15 residues. V dropped 5 bases and J dropped 7 bases, with 20 bases sitting between them. CDR1 and CDR2 (germline): SGHTA, FQGNSA. The CDR3 is CASSALGRVVGGYTF. DNA of the CDR3: TGTGCCAGCAGCGCGCTGGGCAGGGTAGTGGGTGGCTACACCTTC. Drawing the rest from reference TRBV7-2 and TRBJ1-2, the complete variable domain is GAGVSQSPSNKVTEKGKDVELRCDPISGHTALYWYRQSLGQGLEFLIYFQGNSAPDKSGLPSDRFSAERTGGSVSTLTIQRTQQEDSAVYLCASSALGRVVGGYTFGSGTRLTVV.

This clone has only a few counts. The CDR3 spells CATSRVLGQRQFF. The CDR3 nucleotides are TGTGCCACCAGCAGAGTTTTAGGACAGCGGCAGTTCTTC. The chain uses TRBV15 and TRBJ2-1; D might be TRBD1 (6 bases). Germline V gene sequence: CDR1 LNHNV, CDR2 YYDKDF (reference sequence). This CDR3 region has 13 residues. With 1 base removed from V and 12 bases from J, the gap between germline ends came to 13 bases.

V usage is TRBV11-2 and J usage is TRBJ2-7, with a possible D match to TRBD2 (6 bases). V dropped 5 bases and J dropped 0 bases, with 14 bases sitting between them. The V gene's germline CDR1 is SGHAT and CDR2 FQNNGV. The CDR3 has 15 residues. The CDR3, as DNA: TGTGCCAGCAGCATGGGGGGTATCACCTCCTACGAGCAGTACTTC. It translates to CASSMGGITSYEQYF.

This chain uses TRBV27 with TRBJ2-7; TRBD1 aligns across 9 bases. The CDR3 contains 14 residues. Germline loops: CDR1 MNHEY, CDR2 SMNVEV (reference sequence). The J segment lost 3 bases and the V segment lost 2 bases, leaving 2 bases of the junction unmatched. CDR3 in amino acids: CASSLGTGYYEQYF. The CDR3 region has the DNA TGTGCCAGCAGTTTAGGGACAGGGTACTACGAGCAGTACTTC.

The CDR3 DNA is TGCGCCAGCAGCCAAGTGGTAGGGCAGGGGTCTAATGAAAAACTGTTTTTT. It translates to CASSQVVGQGSNEKLFF. This chain joins TRBV4-3 and TRBJ1-4, with a weak D call TRBD1 (6 bases). Between the trimmed V and J ends, which lost 1 base and 3 bases, there was a span of 15 bases. CDR3 length: 17 residues. Germline CDR1 reads LGHNA; CDR2 reads YSLEER.